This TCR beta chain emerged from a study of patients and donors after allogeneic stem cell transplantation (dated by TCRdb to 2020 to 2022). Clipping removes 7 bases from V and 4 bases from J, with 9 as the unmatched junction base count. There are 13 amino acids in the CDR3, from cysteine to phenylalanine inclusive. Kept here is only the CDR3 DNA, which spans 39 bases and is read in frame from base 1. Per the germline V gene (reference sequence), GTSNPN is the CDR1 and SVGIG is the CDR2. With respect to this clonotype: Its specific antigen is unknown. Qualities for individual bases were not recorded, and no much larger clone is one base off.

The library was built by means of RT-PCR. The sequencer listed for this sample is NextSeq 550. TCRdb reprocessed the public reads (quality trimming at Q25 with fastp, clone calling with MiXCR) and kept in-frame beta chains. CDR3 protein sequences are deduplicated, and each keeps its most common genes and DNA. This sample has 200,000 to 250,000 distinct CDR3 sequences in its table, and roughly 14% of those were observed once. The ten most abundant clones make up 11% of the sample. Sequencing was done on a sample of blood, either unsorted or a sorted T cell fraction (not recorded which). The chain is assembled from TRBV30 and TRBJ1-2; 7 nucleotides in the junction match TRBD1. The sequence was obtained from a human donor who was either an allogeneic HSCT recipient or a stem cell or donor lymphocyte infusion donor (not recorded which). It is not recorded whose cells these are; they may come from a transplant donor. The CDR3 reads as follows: CAFTRDRPYGYTF. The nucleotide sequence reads TGTGCCTTTACACGGGACAGACCCTATGGCTACACCTTC.